The rows below give T cell receptor beta chains drawn from one sample of a study of long-term antiretroviral therapy in people with HIV. Method: immunoSEQ multiplex PCR; TCRdb's copy keeps in-frame clones and lacks some. The profile shows roughly 17,000 clones, around 90% of them singletons. Material: unsorted PBMCs, obtained 0.3 years after starting antiretroviral therapy. The origin of the receptors is a man in his 60s with HIV. Both conserved end residues are part of each CDR3. A D gene is named only where the DNA matches it firmly. Clone size is stated in some rows and not others, as once, few, many or a class when expanded.

TRBV7-2	TRBJ2-3	-	TRBD2	TGTGCCAGCAGCTTAGCGGGGATAGCGGGAGTACCGGATACGCAGTATTTT	CASSLAGIAGVPDTQYF
TRBV11-3	TRBJ1-5	-	TRBD1	TGTGCCAGCAGCTACAACCTGCGGGACAGGGTTGGGTTTAGGCCCCAGCATTTT	CASSYNLRDRVGFRPQHF
TRBV29-1	TRBJ1-2	-	-	TGCAGCGTTTTTGAAGCTTCGGGGGGCTACACCTTC	CSVFEASGGYTF
TRBV18	TRBJ2-7	-	TRBD1	TGTGCCAGCTCACCGGGACAGTTGTACACCTACGAGCAGTACTTC	CASSPGQLYTYEQYF
TRBV6-6	TRBJ2-3	-	TRBD2	TGTGCCAGCAGTTTCACTAGCGGGAGCGGCACAGATACGCAGTATTTT	CASSFTSGSGTDTQYF
TRBV5-1	TRBJ2-3	-	-	TGCGCCAGCACCCGAACAGGGTCGACTAGCACAGATACGCAGTATTTT	CASTRTGSTSTDTQYF
TRBV5-1	TRBJ2-3	-	TRBD2	TGCGCCAGCAGCTTGGGAGCGGGACTCACAGATACGCAGTATTTT	CASSLGAGLTDTQYF
TRBV28	TRBJ1-5	-	-	TGTGCCAGCAGTTTACGGGGATATAGCAATCAGCCCCAGCATTTT	CASSLRGYSNQPQHF
TRBV2	TRBJ1-1	-	-	TGTGCCAGCATTCGGGGAGAGTTGAACACTGAAGCTTTCTTT	CASIRGELNTEAFF
TRBV7-3	TRBJ2-1	-	-	TGTGCCAGCTCCCGGGGATCCTACAATGAGCAGTTCTTC	CASSRGSYNEQFF
TRBV5-1	TRBJ2-5	-	-	TGCGCCAGCAGCCTTGCGCATGAGACCCAGTACTTC	CASSLAHETQYF
TRBV5-8	TRBJ1-5	-	-	TGTGCCAGCAACTTGGGGGCCAATCAGCCCCAGCATTTT	CASNLGANQPQHF
TRBV27	TRBJ2-4	-	-	TGTGCCAGCAGCGGACACTATCGGGGACTCAAAAACATTCAGTACTTC	CASSGHYRGLKNIQYF
TRBV6-5	TRBJ1-2	-	TRBD1	TGTGCCAGCAGGAGGGACAGCCTCTATGGCTACACCTTC	CASRRDSLYGYTF
TRBV6-5	TRBJ1-3	-	-	TGTGCCAGCAGACAGACAGCCCTTTCTGGAAACACCATATATTTT	CASRQTALSGNTIYF
TRBV7-3	TRBJ2-1	-	TRBD1	TGTGCCAGCAGCTCAGGGGGACAGGGGGCTCGGGAGCAGTTCTTC	CASSSGGQGAREQFF
TRBV5-4	TRBJ2-5	-	TRBD2	TGTGCCAGCAGCTCGATGAGCGGGAGTTGGCGGACCCAGTACTTC	CASSSMSGSWRTQYF
TRBV19	TRBJ2-2	once	-	TGTGCCAGTAGTAGGATCCAATCAGGGAACACCGGGGAGCTGTTTTTT	CASSRIQSGNTGELFF
TRBV27	TRBJ1-1	medium-sized	-	TGTGCCAGCAGTTTATCTGCCGGACACCAGAACACTGAAGCTTTCTTT	CASSLSAGHQNTEAFF
TRBV29-1	TRBJ2-2	-	-	TGCAGCGTGCGCCCGGGCACCGGGGAGCTGTTTTTT	CSVRPGTGELFF
TRBV9	TRBJ1-4	-	-	TGTGCCAGCAGCGTCTTATCCACAACTAATGAAAAACTGTTTTTT	CASSVLSTTNEKLFF
TRBV6-5	TRBJ1-2	-	TRBD1	TGTGCCAGCCAAGGACAGGGGTCGGACTATGGCTACACCTTC	CASQGQGSDYGYTF
TRBV5-1	TRBJ2-7	-	-	TGCGCCAGCAGCTTGGACTGGGCGGAAGCCCCAACCGAGCAGTACTTC	CASSLDWAEAPTEQYF
TRBV29-1	TRBJ2-1	-	TRBD2	TGCAGCGTTGAAGGGGGTAGCGGGAGGGTGGATGAGCAGTTCTTC	CSVEGGSGRVDEQFF
TRBV19	TRBJ2-2	-	-	TGTGCCAGTCACTCTGAGAGGGGATTTGACTCTATGGCCGGGGAGCTGTTTTTT	CASHSERGFDSMAGELFF
TRBV29-1	TRBJ2-1	-	TRBD2	TGCAGCGCCGCGACCCTAGCGGGAGGTCGTGGTGAGCAGTTCTTC	CSAATLAGGRGEQFF
TRBV5-1	TRBJ1-2	-	-	TGCGCCAGCAGCTTGGACAGGACCTACTATGGCTACACCTTC	CASSLDRTYYGYTF
TRBV6-5	TRBJ1-2	-	TRBD1	TGTGCCAGCAGTGTGGGACAGGGAGGCTATGGCTACACCTTC	CASSVGQGGYGYTF
TRBV11-2	TRBJ2-1	-	TRBD2	TGTGCCAGCAGCTTACAACTAGCGGTCAATGAGCAGTTCTTC	CASSLQLAVNEQFF
TRBV7-9	TRBJ2-7	-	-	TGTGCCAGCAGCTTACTAGCGTTCAACGAGCAGTACTTC	CASSLLAFNEQYF
TRBV6-5	TRBJ1-2	-	TRBD1	TGTGCCAGCAGTATGGACAGGGCCTACGGCTACACCTTC	CASSMDRAYGYTF
TRBV25-1	TRBJ2-3	once	-	TGTGCCACAACCTTAGGAAGTACAGATACGCAGTATTTT	CATTLGSTDTQYF
TRBV10-2	TRBJ1-2	-	-	TGCGCCAGCACGTCTTGGGGGGCAGGCTATGGCTACACCTTC	CASTSWGAGYGYTF
TRBV6-1	TRBJ1-2	-	TRBD1	TGTGCCAGCAGGGACGGACAGGGCGCTAACTATGGCTACACCTTC	CASRDGQGANYGYTF
TRBV11-3	TRBJ1-6	-	-	TGTGCCAGCAGCGTAAACAGGGATTCACCCCTCCACTTT	CASSVNRDSPLHF
TRBV9	TRBJ2-5	-	TRBD1	TGTGCCAGCACAGGGGGCTATGGGGAGACCCAGTACTTC	CASTGGYGETQYF
TRBV5-1	TRBJ1-3	-	-	TGCGCCAGCAGCCTAGATAGTTACTCTGGAAACACCATATATTTT	CASSLDSYSGNTIYF
TRBV12-2	TRBJ2-1	-	-	TGTGCAAGTCGCTTACTGGGACGGGCAAACAATGAGCAGTTCTTC	CASRLLGRANNEQFF
TRBV11-2	TRBJ2-5	-	-	TGTGCCAGCAGGGTAGCGTCGGGAGAGACCCAGTACTTC	CASRVASGETQYF
TRBV5-1	TRBJ2-3	-	-	TGCGCCAGCAGCTTGTTGGACCGTAGGACAGATACGCAGTATTTT	CASSLLDRRTDTQYF
TRBV4-1	TRBJ1-6	few	TRBD1	TGCGCCAGCAGCCGATCGGACAGGGATAATTCACCCCTCCACTTT	CASSRSDRDNSPLHF
TRBV5-1	TRBJ2-3	-	TRBD2	TGCGCCAGCAGCTTGAGGGCGGGGGGGCGGACAGATACGCAGTATTTT	CASSLRAGGRTDTQYF
TRBV4-2	TRBJ2-7	-	TRBD2	TGTGCCAGCAGCCAAGATCAGGGACTAGCGGGGGAGCAGTACTTC	CASSQDQGLAGEQYF
TRBV5-1	TRBJ2-2	-	-	TGCGCCAGCAGCTTGAGGGCAGCAAGCACCGGGGAGCTGTTTTTT	CASSLRAASTGELFF